This TCR beta chain came from a study of blood T cells in healthy people across ages. There are 14 residues in the CDR3. V trimming: 8 bases; J trimming: 7 bases; junction bases outside the gene matches: 9. Using a J-beta primer mix together with a sample-barcoded 5' primer, a second PCR was run for about 6 to 12 cycles. Each of the cDNA molecules was tagged by a template-switch adaptor with 12 random nucleotides. TCRdb fed the 5' RACE reads into MiXCR, producing one record per CDR3 protein. The sample contains some 1.5 million distinct CDR3 sequences, roughly 43% of which appear only once. The sequence came from a woman aged 18-29 years in good health. The specimen was blood. This chain connects TRBV12-3 or TRBV12-4 to TRBJ2-2; TRBD1 aligns across 8 bases. CDR3 loop: CASGSRGQNGELFF. CDR3 coding DNA: TGTGCCAGCGGTAGCAGGGGGCAGAACGGGGAGCTGTTTTTT.